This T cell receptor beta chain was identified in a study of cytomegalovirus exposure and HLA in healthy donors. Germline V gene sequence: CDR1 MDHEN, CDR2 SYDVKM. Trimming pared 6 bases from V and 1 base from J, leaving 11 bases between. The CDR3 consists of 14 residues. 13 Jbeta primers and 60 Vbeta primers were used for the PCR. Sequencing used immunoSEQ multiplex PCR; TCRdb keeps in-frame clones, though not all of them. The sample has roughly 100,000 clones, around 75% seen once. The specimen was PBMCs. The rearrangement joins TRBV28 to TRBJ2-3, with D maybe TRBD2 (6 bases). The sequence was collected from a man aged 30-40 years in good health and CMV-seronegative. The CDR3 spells CASRGGMGTDTQYF. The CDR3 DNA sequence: TGTGCCAGCAGGGGCGGGATGGGCACAGATACGCAGTATTTT. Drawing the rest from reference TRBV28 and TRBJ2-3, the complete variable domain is DVKVTQSSRYLVKRTGEKVFLECVQDMDHENMFWYRQDPGLGLRLIYFSYDVKMKEKGDIPEGYSVSREKKERFSLILESASTNQTSMYLCASRGGMGTDTQYFGPGTRLTVL.